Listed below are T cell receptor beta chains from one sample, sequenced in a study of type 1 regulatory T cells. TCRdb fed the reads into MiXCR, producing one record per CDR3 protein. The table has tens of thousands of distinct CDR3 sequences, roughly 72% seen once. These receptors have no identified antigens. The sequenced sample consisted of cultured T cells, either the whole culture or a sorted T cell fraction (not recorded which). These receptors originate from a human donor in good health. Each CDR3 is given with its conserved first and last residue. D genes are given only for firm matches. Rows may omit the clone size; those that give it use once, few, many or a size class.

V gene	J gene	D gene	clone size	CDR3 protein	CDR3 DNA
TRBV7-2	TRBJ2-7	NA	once	CASSVDRSSYEQYF	TGTGCCAGCAGCGTTGACAGGTCCTCCTACGAGCAGTACTTC
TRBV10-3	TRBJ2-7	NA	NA	CAIRGVQGDEQYF	TGTGCCATCAGGGGGGTGCAGGGAGACGAGCAGTACTTC
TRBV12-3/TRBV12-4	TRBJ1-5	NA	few	CASSLGTANNQPQHF	TGTGCCAGCAGTTTAGGGACAGCAAACAATCAGCCCCAGCATTTT
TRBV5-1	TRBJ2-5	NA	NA	CASSLLGHLKSETQYF	TGCGCCAGCAGCTTGCTTGGACATCTAAAGTCAGAGACCCAGTACTTC
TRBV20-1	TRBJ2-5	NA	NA	CSAAPHASQETQYF	TGCAGTGCCGCCCCCCACGCGTCCCAAGAGACCCAGTACTTC
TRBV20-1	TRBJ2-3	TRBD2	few	CSADSGGADTQYF	TGCAGTGCTGATAGCGGGGGGGCAGATACGCAGTATTTT
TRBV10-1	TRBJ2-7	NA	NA	CASSALATGSTGEQYF	TGCGCCAGCAGTGCGTTAGCGACAGGCTCCACGGGCGAGCAGTACTTC
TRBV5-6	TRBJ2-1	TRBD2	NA	CASSLLTGGLMREQFF	TGTGCCAGCAGCTTGCTTACGGGGGGGTTAATGAGGGAGCAGTTCTTC
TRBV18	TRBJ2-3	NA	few	CASSPGTDTQYF	TGTGCCAGCTCACCGGGCACAGATACGCAGTATTTT
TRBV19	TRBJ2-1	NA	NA	CASKEYNEQFF	TGTGCCAGTAAGGAGTACAATGAGCAGTTCTTC
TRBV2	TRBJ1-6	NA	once	CASSAGLSNSPLHF	TGTGCCAGCAGCGCGGGCCTTAGTAATTCACCCCTCCACTTT
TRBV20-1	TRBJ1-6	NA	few	CSARDLGNLYNSPLHF	TGCAGTGCTAGAGATTTGGGTAATCTCTATAATTCACCCCTCCACTTT
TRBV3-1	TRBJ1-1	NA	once	CASSRGEGRDTEAFF	TGTGCCAGCAGCCGAGGGGAGGGTCGGGACACTGAAGCTTTCTTT
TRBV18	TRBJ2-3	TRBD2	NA	CASSLTSGGAGDTQYF	TGTGCCAGCTCACTTACTAGCGGGGGGGCCGGAGATACGCAGTATTTT
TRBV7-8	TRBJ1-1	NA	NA	CASSLGSRVGTEAFF	TGTGCCAGCAGCTTAGGAAGTAGGGTGGGGACTGAAGCTTTCTTT
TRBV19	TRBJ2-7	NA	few	CASRTPRGTGTYEQYF	TGTGCCAGTAGAACGCCGAGGGGTACAGGGACCTACGAGCAGTACTTC
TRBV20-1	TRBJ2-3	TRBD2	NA	CSALSASGGSDTQYF	TGCAGTGCCCTCTCTGCTAGCGGGGGGTCAGATACGCAGTATTTT
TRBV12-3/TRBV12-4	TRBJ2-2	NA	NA	CASSFPGAKTGELFF	TGTGCCAGCAGTTTTCCCGGGGCGAAAACCGGGGAGCTGTTTTTT